Each of the 27 T cell receptor beta chains below was sequenced from the same sample in a study of OX40 agonist ivuxolimab in advanced cancers. Generated by immunoSEQ multiplex PCR, the TCRdb table keeps only in-frame clones and is missing some. This sample has approximately 32,000 clones; roughly 90% occur once, and the top ten carry around a tenth. Sequenced here: CD4+ or CD8+ T cells sorted from blood, sampled in a trial of the OX40 agonist ivuxolimab. These receptors came from an adult with an advanced solid tumor such as melanoma, head and neck, liver or kidney cancer.

The count of this clone is one. J is TRBJ2-3 and V is TRBV19; TRBD2 aligns across 11 bases. The CDR3 is 15 amino acids. J gave up 6 bases and V 5 bases, and 7 bases lay outside the gene matches. CDR1 is LNHDA and CDR2 is SQIVND in the germline V gene (reference sequence). Written as DNA, the CDR3 is TGTGCCAGTAGTCCGATAGCGGGAGGGCCGGATACGCAGTATTTT. The encoded protein is CASSPIAGGPDTQYF.

The chain couples TRBV5-1 to TRBJ2-1; the match to TRBD2 covers 10 bases. V dropped 4 bases and J dropped 6; count of bases not matched to a gene: 10. CDR3 length: 16 amino acids. The germline gives CDR1 SGHRS, CDR2 YFSETQ. Here the CDR3 reads CASSPSLAGVPNEQFF. For the CDR3, the DNA is TGCGCCAGCAGCCCCTCCCTAGCGGGAGTACCCAATGAGCAGTTCTTC.

The chain links TRBV7-9 to TRBJ1-4, with a weak D call TRBD1 (5 bases). Germline CDR1 SEHNR, CDR2 FQNEAQ (reference sequence). The CDR3 contains 14 residues. V dropped 5 bases and J dropped 4 bases, with 11 bases sitting between them. The CDR3 loop is CASSQTADNEKLFF. Written as DNA, the CDR3 is TGTGCCAGCAGCCAGACAGCGGATAATGAAAAACTGTTTTTT.

The chain joins TRBV7-9 to TRBJ1-4; D remains ambiguous. CDR3 length: 15 residues. Germline V lookup: CDR1 SEHNR, CDR2 FQNEAQ (reference sequence). V was cut by 5 bases and J by 3 bases, with 13 bases left in between. CDR3: CASSPRAASNEKLFF. CDR3 nucleotide sequence: TGTGCCAGCAGCCCGAGGGCAGCTTCTAATGAAAAACTGTTTTTT.

The rearrangement uses TRBV30 and TRBJ2-5; 10 bases are a match to TRBD1. In germline, CDR1 is GTSNPN, CDR2 SVGIG (reference sequence). The CDR3 extends over 16 amino acids. With V trimmed by 0 bases and J by 4 bases, 8 bases remained unmatched. In nucleotides, the CDR3 is TGTGCCTGGAGTGTTCAGGGGACAGGGGTTGTAGAGACCCAGTACTTC. Translated: CAWSVQGTGVVETQYF.

V gene TRBV7-7 combines with J gene TRBJ2-5; D gene ambiguous. CDR3 length equals 15 residues. V dropped 4 bases and J dropped 1 base, with 13 bases sitting between them. CDR1 is SSHAT, CDR2 FNYEAQ, per germline (reference sequence). The CDR3 here is CASSSARHSQETQYF. The CDR3 coding sequence is TGTGCCAGCAGCTCAGCTCGACACAGCCAAGAGACCCAGTACTTC. The full variable domain, rest sourced from reference TRBV7-7 and TRBJ2-5, is GAGVSQSPRYKVTKRGQDVTLRCDPISSHATLYWYQQALGQGPEFLTYFNYEAQPDKSGLPSDRFSAERPEGSISTLTIQRTEQRDSAMYRCASSSARHSQETQYFGPGTRLLVL.

This clone was observed once. The rearrangement joins TRBV7-2 to TRBJ2-7, with 14 nucleotides matching TRBD2. The germline CDR1 and CDR2 sequences are SGHTA and FQGNSA. The CDR3 spans 17 residues. J lost 5 bases, V lost 5 bases, and 11 bases had no gene match. The CDR3 sequence: CASSEGLSGLAGDEQYF. CDR3 nucleotide sequence: TGTGCCAGCAGCGAAGGGCTTTCGGGACTAGCGGGGGACGAGCAGTACTTC.

The gene calls are TRBV4-2 and TRBJ1-5; TRBD1 might be the D (5 bases). With 0 bases removed from V and 6 bases from J, the gap between germline ends came to 18 bases. The CDR3 contains 17 residues. Germline values: CDR1 LGHNA, CDR2 YNFKEQ. The DNA for the CDR3 is TGTGCCAGCAGCCAAGATCTGGCCGGACCTGGGGGTCAGCCCCAGCATTTT. Protein: CASSQDLAGPGGQPQHF.

The chain couples TRBV27 to TRBJ1-5; D unclear. Deletions cut 5 bases from V and 5 bases from J, with 22 bases between. This CDR3 comprises 17 residues. Germline V CDR1 and CDR2: MNHEY, SMNVEV (reference sequence). The CDR3 spells CASSIIQGGIDDQPQHF. The CDR3 DNA is TGTGCCAGCAGTATAATTCAAGGCGGTATAGACGATCAGCCCCAGCATTTT.

J is TRBJ2-7 and V is TRBV27; 8 bases fit TRBD1. The V segment lost 6 bases and the J segment 3 bases; nucleotides outside the gene matches: 7. The CDR3 is 14 amino acids. The germline gives CDR1 MNHEY, CDR2 SMNVEV (reference sequence). Written as DNA, the CDR3 is TGTGCCAGCAGAGCCGGGACAGGCAACTACGAGCAGTACTTC. This gives the protein CASRAGTGNYEQYF.

V gene TRBV29-1 combines with J gene TRBJ1-5, with 9 positions matching TRBD1. This CDR3 has 14 amino acids. V shed 6 bases and J 5 bases; nucleotides not matched to a gene: 8. Germline V gives CDR1 SQVTM, CDR2 ANQGSEA. As DNA, the CDR3 is TGCAGCGTCAGAGGGACAGGGTTCGATCAGCCCCAGCATTTT. It translates to CSVRGTGFDQPQHF.

This clone came up once. This sequence joins TRBV9 and TRBJ1-2; 10 bases line up with TRBD1. J was trimmed by 4 bases and V by 2 bases; bases with no gene match: 5. Germline CDR1 reads SGDLS; CDR2 reads YYNGEE. The CDR3 length is 15 residues. CDR3 in DNA: TGTGCCAGCAGCGTCGGACAGGGGGGTAGCTATGGCTACACCTTC. This codes for CASSVGQGGSYGYTF. The whole variable domain, filled in from reference TRBV9 and TRBJ1-2, reads DSGVTQTPKHLITATGQRVTLRCSPRSGDLSVYWYQQSLDQGLQFLIQYYNGEERAKGNILERFSAQQFPDLHSELNLSSLELGDSALYFCASSVGQGGSYGYTFGSGTRLTVV.

The genes are TRBV10-3 and TRBJ2-1; tentatively, D is TRBD1 or TRBD2 (5 bases each). V was shortened by 4 bases and J by 8 bases, with 9 bases between the two germline ends. This CDR3 spans 12 amino acids. Looked up from germline, CDR1 is ENHRY and CDR2 is SYGVKD. DNA for the CDR3: TGTGCCATCAGTGTTCGGGGCCATGAGCAGTTCTTC. The encoded protein is CAISVRGHEQFF.

V usage is TRBV5-8 and J usage is TRBJ2-5, with D tentatively TRBD1 (6 bases). The CDR3 contains 15 residues. Germline-derived CDR1 and CDR2 are SGHTS and YDEGEE. V lost 0 bases and J 1 base, leaving 10 bases between the germline ends. The CDR3 DNA sequence: TGTGCCAGCAGCTTGGGTTCAGGGGTCCAAGAGACCCAGTACTTC. Translating it yields CASSLGSGVQETQYF.

The sample holds one count of this clone. DNA of the CDR3: TGTGCCAGCTCACCGGGGCGGGAGGCATACAATGAGCAGTTCTTC. It codes for CASSPGREAYNEQFF. The gene calls are TRBV18 and TRBJ2-1, with 8 bases matching TRBD2. The CDR3 has 15 amino acids. V gave up 3 bases and J gave up 4 bases; unmatched junction bases: 5. Germline V gene sequence: CDR1 KGHSH, CDR2 LQKENI.

DNA for the CDR3: TGTGCCAGCAGTTGGGACAGGTCTTACTATGGCTACACCTTC. Amino acids: CASSWDRSYYGYTF. This chain links TRBV6-9 with TRBJ1-2; 8 bases line up with TRBD1. This CDR3 region has 14 residues. The ends lost 4 bases at V and 3 bases at J; junction bases unmatched: 4. The germline V gene encodes CDR1 MNHGY and CDR2 SVAAGI.

This sequence joins TRBV10-2 and TRBJ2-1; D may be TRBD1 (6 bases). Looked up from germline, CDR1 is WSHSY and CDR2 is SAAADI. With 8 bases removed from V and 4 bases from J, the gap between germline ends came to 18 bases. CDR3 length equals 15 residues. The CDR3 loop is CASFPYRDNYNEQFF. For the CDR3, the DNA is TGCGCCAGCTTTCCCTACCGGGACAATTACAATGAGCAGTTCTTC.

The rearrangement links TRBV7-9 to TRBJ2-7; 8 nucleotides match TRBD1. The junction had 9 bases not matched to a gene; V was cut back by 4 bases and J by 1 base. The CDR3 is 16 amino acids. Germline-derived CDR1 and CDR2 are SEHNR and FQNEAQ (reference sequence). CDR3 bases: TGTGCCAGCAGCTCCGGACAGGGCAAAGCTTCCTACGAGCAGTACTTC. This gives the protein CASSSGQGKASYEQYF.

This chain uses TRBV25-1 with TRBJ2-1; tentatively, D is TRBD2 (6 bases). V gave up 0 bases and J gave up 0 bases, with 15 bases separating them. This CDR3 is built from 18 residues. From germline, CDR1 is MGHDK and CDR2 SYGVNS. The CDR3 sequence: CASSEYRLGGSSYNEQFF. Written as DNA, the CDR3 is TGTGCCAGCAGTGAATATCGACTAGGAGGGAGCTCCTACAATGAGCAGTTCTTC.

The chain recombines TRBV18 with TRBJ1-1; 9 positions agree with TRBD1. Germline CDR1 is KGHSH and CDR2 is LQKENI. After removal of 3 bases from V and 5 bases from J, the junction contained 4 bases not matched to a gene. The CDR3 spans 14 residues. CDR3 bases: TGTGCCAGCTCACCCGGGACAGGGAGTACTGAAGCTTTCTTT. Its translation: CASSPGTGSTEAFF.

This rearrangement joins TRBV18 to TRBJ2-5; tentatively, D is TRBD1 or TRBD2 (5 bases each). CDR1 is KGHSH, CDR2 LQKENI, per germline. The CDR3 is 14 residues long. V lost 3 bases and J lost 4, with 12 bases in between. The CDR3 spells CASSPGTLGETQYF. The CDR3 nucleotides read TGTGCCAGCTCACCTGGGACGCTGGGAGAGACCCAGTACTTC.

The J gene is TRBJ1-1, the V gene TRBV5-1; D uncertain. The V gene lost 4 bases and the J gene lost 5 bases, with 18 bases spanning the gap. CDR3 size: 15 residues. Germline lookup yields CDR1 SGHRS and CDR2 YFSETQ. CDR3 sequence (DNA): TGCGCCAGCAGCGCCATCTTCCTCCGGCGGACTGAAGCTTTCTTT. Protein sequence: CASSAIFLRRTEAFF.

J is TRBJ2-1 and V is TRBV11-3; no firm D call. Germline V gene sequence: CDR1 SGHNT, CDR2 YENEEA. V lost 1 base and J lost 2, with 9 bases in between. The CDR3 covers 15 residues. The CDR3 nucleotides are TGTGCCAGCAGCTTAGGCGGAGTTACCTACAATGAGCAGTTCTTC. This translates into CASSLGGVTYNEQFF. Full variable domain (missing parts from reference TRBV11-3 and TRBJ2-1): EAGVVQSPRYKIIEKKQPVAFWCNPISGHNTLYWYLQNLGQGPELLIRYENEEAVDDSQLPKDRFSAERLKGVDSTLKIQPAELGDSAVYLCASSLGGVTYNEQFFGPGTRLTVL.

The chain recombines TRBV28 with TRBJ1-1; D is unresolved. The CDR3 covers 15 residues. Looked up from germline, CDR1 is MDHEN and CDR2 is SYDVKM. V was pared by 7 bases and J by 0 bases, with 15 bases between. The CDR3 DNA reads as TGTGCCAGCACCCCAGGTTCGAGAGTGAACACTGAAGCTTTCTTT. Protein product: CASTPGSRVNTEAFF.

This clone was recorded only once. V is TRBV4-1 and J is TRBJ2-2; D is uncertain. The germline V gene has CDR1 MGHRA and CDR2 YSYEKL. This CDR3 has 18 amino acids. Deletions cut 4 bases from V and 0 bases from J, with 18 bases between. CDR3 DNA sequence: TGCGCCAGCAGCCTCATAAACTTGTGGGCCTCGAACACCGGGGAGCTGTTTTTT. Protein sequence: CASSLINLWASNTGELFF.

As DNA, the CDR3 is TGCGCCAGCAGCCAAGAGAGTCGTTACTACAATGAGCAGTTCTTC. This codes for CASSQESRYYNEQFF. This chain joins TRBV4-3 and TRBJ2-1; no reliable D call. Germline values: CDR1 LGHNA, CDR2 YSLEER. Trimming pared 0 bases from V and 3 bases from J, leaving 9 bases between. The CDR3 extends over 15 amino acids.

The chain links TRBV2 to TRBJ2-2, with a tentative D call TRBD1 (6 bases). V was shortened by 7 bases and J by 5 bases, with 14 bases between the two germline ends. There are 14 residues in the CDR3. CDR1 SNHLY and CDR2 FYNNEI come from the germline V gene. CDR3 nucleotide sequence: TGTGCCAGCACTACTCTAAGGGGGACCGGGGAGCTGTTTTTT. Its translation: CASTTLRGTGELFF.